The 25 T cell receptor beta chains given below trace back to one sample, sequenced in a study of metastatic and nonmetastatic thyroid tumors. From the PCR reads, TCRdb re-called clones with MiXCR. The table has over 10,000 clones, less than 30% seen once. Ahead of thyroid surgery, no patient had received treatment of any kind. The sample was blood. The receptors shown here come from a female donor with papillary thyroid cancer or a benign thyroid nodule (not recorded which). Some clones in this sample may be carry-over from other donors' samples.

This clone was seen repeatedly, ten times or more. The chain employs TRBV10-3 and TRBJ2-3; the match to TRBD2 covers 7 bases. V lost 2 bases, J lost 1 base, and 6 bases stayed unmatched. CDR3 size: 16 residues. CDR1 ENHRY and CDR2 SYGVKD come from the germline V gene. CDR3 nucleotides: TGTGCCATCAGTGAGAGTCTAGCGGTTGGCACAGATACGCAGTATTTT. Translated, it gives CAISESLAVGTDTQYF.

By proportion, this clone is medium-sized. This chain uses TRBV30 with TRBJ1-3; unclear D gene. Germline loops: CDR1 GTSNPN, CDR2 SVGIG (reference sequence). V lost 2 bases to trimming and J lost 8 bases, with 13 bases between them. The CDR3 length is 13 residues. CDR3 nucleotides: TGTGCCTGGAGTAGCGATGAGGTTTACACCATATATTTT. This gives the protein CAWSSDEVYTIYF.

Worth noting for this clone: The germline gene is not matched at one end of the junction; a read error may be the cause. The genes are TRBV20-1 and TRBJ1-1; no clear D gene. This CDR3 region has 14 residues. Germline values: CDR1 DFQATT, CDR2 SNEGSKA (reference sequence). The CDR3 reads CSAEGRIGNTEAFF. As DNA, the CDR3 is TGCAGTGCTGAGGGCCGCATTGGGAACACTGAGGCTTTCTTT.

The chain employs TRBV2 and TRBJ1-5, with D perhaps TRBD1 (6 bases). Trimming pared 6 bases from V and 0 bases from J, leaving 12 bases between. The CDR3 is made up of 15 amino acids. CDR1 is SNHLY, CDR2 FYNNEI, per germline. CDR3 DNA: TGTGCCAGCAGGGAACAGGGCCATAGCAATCAGCCCCAGCATTTT. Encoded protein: CASREQGHSNQPQHF.

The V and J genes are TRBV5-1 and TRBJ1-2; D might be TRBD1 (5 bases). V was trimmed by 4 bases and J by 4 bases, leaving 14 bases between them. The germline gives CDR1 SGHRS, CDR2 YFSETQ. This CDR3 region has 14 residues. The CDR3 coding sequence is TGCGCCAGCAGCACTCTCCGCGGGGGCTATGGCTACACCTTC. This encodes CASSTLRGGYGYTF.

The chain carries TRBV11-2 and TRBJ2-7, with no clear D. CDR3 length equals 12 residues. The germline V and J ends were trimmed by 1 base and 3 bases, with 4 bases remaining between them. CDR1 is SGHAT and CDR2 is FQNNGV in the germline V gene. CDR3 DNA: TGTGCCAGCAGCTTAGGCTACTACGAGCAGTACTTC. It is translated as CASSLGYYEQYF. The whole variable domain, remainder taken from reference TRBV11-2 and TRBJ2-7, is EAGVAQSPRYKIIEKRQSVAFWCNPISGHATLYWYQQILGQGPKLLIQFQNNGVVDDSQLPKDRFSAERLKGVDSTLKIQPAKLEDSAVYLCASSLGYYEQYFGPGTRLTVT.

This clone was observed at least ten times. In DNA, the CDR3 is TGTGCCAGCAGCCAAGATGTGGGGTTCGGCTACACCTTC. Protein product: CASSQDVGFGYTF. The chain uses TRBV4-2 and TRBJ1-2; no firm D call. V lost 0 bases and J lost 8, with 10 bases in between. CDR1 LGHNA and CDR2 YNFKEQ come from the germline V gene. The CDR3 has 13 amino acids.

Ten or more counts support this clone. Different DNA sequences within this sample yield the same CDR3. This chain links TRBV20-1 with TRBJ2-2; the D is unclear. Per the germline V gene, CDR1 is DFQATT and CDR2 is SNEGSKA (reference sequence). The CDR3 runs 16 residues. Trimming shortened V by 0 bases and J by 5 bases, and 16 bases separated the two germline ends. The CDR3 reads CSARDLSGTTTGELFF. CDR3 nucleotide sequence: TGCAGTGCTAGAGATCTGTCAGGAACAACGACCGGGGAGCTGTTTTTT.

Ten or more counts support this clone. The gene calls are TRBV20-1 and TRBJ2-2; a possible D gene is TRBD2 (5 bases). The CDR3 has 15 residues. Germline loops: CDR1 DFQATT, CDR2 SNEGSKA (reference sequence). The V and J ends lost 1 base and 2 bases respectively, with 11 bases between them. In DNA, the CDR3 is TGCAGTGCTAGAGGTGGCGGGCTAAACACCGGGGAGCTGTTTTTT. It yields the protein CSARGGGLNTGELFF.

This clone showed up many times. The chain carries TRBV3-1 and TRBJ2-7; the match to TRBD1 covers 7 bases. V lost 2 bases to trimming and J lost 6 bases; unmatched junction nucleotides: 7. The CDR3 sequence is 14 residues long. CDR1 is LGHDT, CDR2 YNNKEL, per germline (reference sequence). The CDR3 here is CASSQRRQGREQYF. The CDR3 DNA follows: TGTGCCAGCAGCCAACGCCGACAGGGCCGCGAGCAGTACTTC.

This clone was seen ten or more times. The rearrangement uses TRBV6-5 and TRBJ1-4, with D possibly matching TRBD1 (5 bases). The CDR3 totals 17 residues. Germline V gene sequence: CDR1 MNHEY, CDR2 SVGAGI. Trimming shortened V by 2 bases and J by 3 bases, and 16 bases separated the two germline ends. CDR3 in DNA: TGTGCCAGCAGTTACCCTCTGGGGGGGGAACCTAATGAAAAACTGTTTTTT. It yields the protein CASSYPLGGEPNEKLFF.

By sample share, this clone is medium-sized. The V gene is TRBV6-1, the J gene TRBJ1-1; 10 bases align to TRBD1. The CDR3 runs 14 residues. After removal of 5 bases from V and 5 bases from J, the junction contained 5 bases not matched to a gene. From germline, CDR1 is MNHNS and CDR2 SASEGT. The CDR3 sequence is CASSQTGGRTEAFF. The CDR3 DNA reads TGTGCCAGCAGTCAGACAGGGGGCAGGACTGAAGCTTTCTTT.

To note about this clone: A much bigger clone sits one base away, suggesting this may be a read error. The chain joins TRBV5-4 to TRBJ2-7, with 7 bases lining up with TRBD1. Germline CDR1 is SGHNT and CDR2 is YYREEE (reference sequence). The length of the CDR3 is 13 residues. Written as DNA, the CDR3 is TGTGCCGGCAGCCCAGACAGGGCCTACGAGCAGTACTTC. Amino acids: CAGSPDRAYEQYF.

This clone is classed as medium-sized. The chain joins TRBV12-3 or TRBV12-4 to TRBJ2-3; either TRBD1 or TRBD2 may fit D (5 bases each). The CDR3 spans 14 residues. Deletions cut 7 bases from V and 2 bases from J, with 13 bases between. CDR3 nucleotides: TGTGCCAGCAAAAGGGACCCCCTCACAGATACGCAGTATTTT. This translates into CASKRDPLTDTQYF.

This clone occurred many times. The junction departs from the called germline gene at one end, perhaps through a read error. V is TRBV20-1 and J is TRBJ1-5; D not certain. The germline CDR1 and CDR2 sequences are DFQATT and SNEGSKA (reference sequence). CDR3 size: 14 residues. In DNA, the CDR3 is TGCAGTACTAGGAGAACAGCAAAGGATCAGCCCCAGCATTTT. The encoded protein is CSTRRTAKDQPQHF.

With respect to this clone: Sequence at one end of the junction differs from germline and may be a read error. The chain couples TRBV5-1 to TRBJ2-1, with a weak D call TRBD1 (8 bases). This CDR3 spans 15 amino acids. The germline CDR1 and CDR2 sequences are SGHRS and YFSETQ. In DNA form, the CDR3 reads TGCGCCAGCAGGAAGGACAGGGAGGGATCCAATGAGCATTTCTTC. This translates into CASRKDREGSNEHFF.

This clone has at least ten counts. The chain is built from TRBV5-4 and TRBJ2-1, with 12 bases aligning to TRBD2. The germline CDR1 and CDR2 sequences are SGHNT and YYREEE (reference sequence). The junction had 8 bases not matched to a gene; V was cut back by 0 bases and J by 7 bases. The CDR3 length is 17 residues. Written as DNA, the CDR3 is TGTGCCAGCAGCTTGGCCCCCCTAGCGGGGGGGCTAAATGAGCAGTTCTTC. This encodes CASSLAPLAGGLNEQFF.

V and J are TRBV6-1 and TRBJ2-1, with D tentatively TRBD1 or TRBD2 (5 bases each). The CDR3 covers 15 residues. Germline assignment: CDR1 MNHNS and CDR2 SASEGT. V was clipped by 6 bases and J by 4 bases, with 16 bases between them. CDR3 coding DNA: TGTGCCAGCAGCCTCGAATCTGGGGGATACAATGAGCAGTTCTTC. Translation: CASSLESGGYNEQFF.

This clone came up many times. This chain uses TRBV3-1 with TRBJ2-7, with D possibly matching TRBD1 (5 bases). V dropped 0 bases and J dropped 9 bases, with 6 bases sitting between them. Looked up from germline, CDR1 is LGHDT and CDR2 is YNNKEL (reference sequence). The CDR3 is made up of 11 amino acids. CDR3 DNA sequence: TGTGCCAGCAGCCAAGATCAGGGGCAGTACTTC. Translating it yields CASSQDQGQYF.

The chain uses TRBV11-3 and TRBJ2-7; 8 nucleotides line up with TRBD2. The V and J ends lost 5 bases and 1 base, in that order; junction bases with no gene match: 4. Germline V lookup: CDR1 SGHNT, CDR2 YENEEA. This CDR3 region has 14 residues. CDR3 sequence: CASSPVAGSYEQYF. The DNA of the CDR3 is TGTGCCAGCAGCCCTGTAGCGGGGTCCTACGAGCAGTACTTC. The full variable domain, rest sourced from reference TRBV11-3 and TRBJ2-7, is EAGVVQSPRYKIIEKKQPVAFWCNPISGHNTLYWYLQNLGQGPELLIRYENEEAVDDSQLPKDRFSAERLKGVDSTLKIQPAELGDSAVYLCASSPVAGSYEQYFGPGTRLTVT.

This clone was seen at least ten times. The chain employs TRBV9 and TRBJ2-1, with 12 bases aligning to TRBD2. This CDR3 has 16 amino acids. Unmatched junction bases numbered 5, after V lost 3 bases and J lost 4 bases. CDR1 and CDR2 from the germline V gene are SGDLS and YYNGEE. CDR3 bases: TGTGCCAGCAGCGCGACTAGCGGGGGTCCATACAATGAGCAGTTCTTC. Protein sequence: CASSATSGGPYNEQFF.

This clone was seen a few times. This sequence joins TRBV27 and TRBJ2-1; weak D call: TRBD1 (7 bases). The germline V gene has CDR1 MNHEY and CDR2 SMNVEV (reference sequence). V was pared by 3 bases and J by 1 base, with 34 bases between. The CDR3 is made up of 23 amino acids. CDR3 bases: TGTGCCAGCAGTTTGTCGTGGACAGGACTGGAGCTGCTGGGGAGGTCATCCTACAATGAGCAGTTCTTC. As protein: CASSLSWTGLELLGRSSYNEQFF.

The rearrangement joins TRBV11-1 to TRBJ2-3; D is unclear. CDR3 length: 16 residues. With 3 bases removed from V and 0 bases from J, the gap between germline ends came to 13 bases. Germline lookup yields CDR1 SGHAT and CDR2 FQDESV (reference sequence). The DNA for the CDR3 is TGTGCCAGCAGCTTCACCCTTCCGGCTAGCACAGATACGCAGTATTTT. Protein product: CASSFTLPASTDTQYF.

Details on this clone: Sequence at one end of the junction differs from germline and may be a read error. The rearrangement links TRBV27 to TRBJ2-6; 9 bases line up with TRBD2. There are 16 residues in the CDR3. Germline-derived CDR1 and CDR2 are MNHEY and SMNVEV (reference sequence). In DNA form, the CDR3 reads TGTGGCAGCAGTTTAACAGCGGGAGGTCGGGCCAACTTCCTGACTTTC. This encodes CGSSLTAGGRANFLTF.

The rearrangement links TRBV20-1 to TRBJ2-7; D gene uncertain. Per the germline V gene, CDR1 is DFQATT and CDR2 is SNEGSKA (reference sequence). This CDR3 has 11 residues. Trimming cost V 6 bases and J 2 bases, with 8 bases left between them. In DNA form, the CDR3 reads TGCAGTGCCGCCGACCCCTACGAGCAGTACTTC. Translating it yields CSAADPYEQYF.